The clone carrying this TCR beta chain occurred a few times. Antigen specificity is unknown. The sample belongs to a study of liver allograft versus peripheral blood T cells. Study at large: T cell receptor repertoires in transplanted livers were compared with those in recipients' peripheral blood. General study results and limits: According to reports, the T cell receptor repertoires inside liver allografts differed from those in peripheral blood.

From the reads, TCRdb called clonotypes with MiXCR, one entry per CDR3 protein. Of over 10,000 distinct CDR3 sequences in the sample, approximately 19% were seen once. The origin of this receptor is a human patient who had a liver transplant. Some T cells may have originated in the graft donor.

The CDR3 DNA reads TGTGCCAGCAGCTTAGCCGGAGGCACGGAGCAGTACTTC. Translating gives CASSLAGGTEQYF. V is TRBV7-2 and J is TRBJ2-7; D is perhaps TRBD2 (5 bases). Germline loops: CDR1 SGHTA, CDR2 FQGNSA. Trimming took off 0 bases at V and 7 bases at J, with 10 bases between the two ends. The CDR3 spans 13 residues.